This TCR beta chain stems from a study of shared clonotypes between healthy human individuals. Measured with immunoSEQ multiplex PCR; TCRdb has only the in-frame clones, and not every one. The data contain about 2.3 million clones, around 90% of them singletons. Germline CDR1 and CDR2: SGHDN and FVKESK. CDR3 length: 11 amino acids. V lost 4 bases, J lost 4 bases, and 5 bases lay in between. This clonotype was sampled from a man younger than 30 in good health. Some clones in this sample may be carry-over from other donors' samples. The gene calls are TRBV14 and TRBJ2-7; D gene unclear. The sequenced sample consisted of naive CD4+ T cells from PBMCs. Stated subset: CD45RA+ positively selected. The CDR3 DNA follows: TGTGCCAGCAGCCTCAGATACGAGCAGTACTTC. Protein product: CASSLRYEQYF. The full variable domain, rest sourced from reference TRBV14 and TRBJ2-7, is EAGVTQFPSHSVIEKGQTVTLRCDPISGHDNLYWYRRVMGKEIKFLLHFVKESKQDESGMPNNRFLAERTGGTYSTLKVQPAELEDSGVYFCASSLRYEQYFGPGTRLTVT.